A single count supports the clone carrying this T cell receptor beta chain. Assay: immunoSEQ multiplex PCR; the TCRdb copy retains only in-frame clones and omits some. The table shows some 320,000 clones, with approximately 89% occurring only once. Germline CDR1 and CDR2: GTSNPN and SVGIG (reference sequence). V lost 3 bases and J lost 5; bases outside the gene matches: 6. The CDR3 is made up of 13 amino acids. The sample belongs to a study of blood T cell repertoires in COVID-19. The source material was peripheral blood. The clonotype was recovered from a woman aged 50 to 60 who had recovered from COVID-19. V usage is TRBV30 and J usage is TRBJ2-7; 8 bases match TRBD1. The CDR3 coding sequence is TGTGCCTGGAGCAGGGGGCGTCGGGACGAGCAGTACTTC. Encoded protein: CAWSRGRRDEQYF.